This T cell receptor (beta chain) was recovered during a study of OX40 agonist ivuxolimab in advanced cancers. Generated by immunoSEQ multiplex PCR, the TCRdb table keeps only in-frame clones and is missing some. The table shows 90,000 to 150,000 clones, with around 87% occurring only once. Germline V gene sequence: CDR1 SNHLY, CDR2 FYNNEI. There are 12 residues in the CDR3. The sequences come from CD4+ or CD8+ T cells sorted from blood, collected in a trial of the OX40 agonist ivuxolimab. This receptor was taken from an adult with an advanced solid tumor such as melanoma, head and neck, liver or kidney cancer. The chain joins TRBV2 to TRBJ1-3; D possibly corresponds to TRBD1 (5 bases). The CDR3 coding sequence is TGTGCTAGCTGGGGGGCTGGAAACACCATATATTTT. Protein sequence: CASWGAGNTIYF.